A selection of T cell receptor beta chains follows, all from one sample in a study of cytomegalovirus exposure and HLA in healthy donors. TCRdb keeps only in-frame clones here, not all; method: immunoSEQ multiplex PCR. The sample holds 55,000 to 75,000 clones, around 96% seen once. The sequenced sample consisted of PBMCs. All receptors derive from a woman under 30 in good health and CMV-seronegative. Both conserved end residues are part of each CDR3. D genes are given only for firm matches. Part of the rows lack a size; the others show once, few, many or a class for expanded clones.

V	D	J	length	size	DNA	CDR3
TRBV5-4	TRBD2	TRBJ2-1	15	few	TGTGCCAGCAGCTTCCGAGCGGGGCCGGGGAATGAGCAGTTCTTC	CASSFRAGPGNEQFF
TRBV7-8	TRBD2	TRBJ2-7	15	NA	TGTGCCAGCAACCCGACTAGCGGGGGCTCCTACGAGCAGTACTTC	CASNPTSGGSYEQYF
TRBV28	TRBD2	TRBJ2-1	14	NA	TGTGCCAGCCGAAAGGGACTATTGAGGGGTGAGCAGTTCTTC	CASRKGLLRGEQFF
TRBV11-2	NA	TRBJ1-2	14	NA	TGTGCCAGCAGCCCGACACGGGGGAGCTATGGCTACACCTTC	CASSPTRGSYGYTF
TRBV6-1	NA	TRBJ2-7	15	NA	TGTGCCAGCAGGGGGATGGGCGGGGCCCCCTACGAGCAGTACTTC	CASRGMGGAPYEQYF
TRBV4-2	NA	TRBJ1-2	14	NA	TGTGCCAGCAGCCAAGAGGGGCAGAACTATGGCTACACCTTC	CASSQEGQNYGYTF
TRBV15	TRBD2	TRBJ2-7	14	NA	TGTGCCACCAGCAGAGGCCCAGCGGGATACGAGCAGTACTTC	CATSRGPAGYEQYF
TRBV28	NA	TRBJ1-1	14	NA	TGTGCCCTCTGGGGGCCGGGGCGGAACACTGAAGCTTTCTTT	CALWGPGRNTEAFF
TRBV12-5	NA	TRBJ2-1	14	NA	TGTGCTAGTGCGGCGGGGCAGGCCTACAATGAGCAGTTCTTC	CASAAGQAYNEQFF
TRBV6-1	NA	TRBJ1-2	17	NA	TGTGCCAGCAGTGAATGGGGCAGGGGCCTAATTCAGAGTGGCTACACCTTC	CASSEWGRGLIQSGYTF
TRBV30	NA	TRBJ1-2	11	few	TGTGCCTGGAGTGGGGCAGGCGGCTACACCTTC	CAWSGAGGYTF
TRBV7-2	NA	TRBJ1-5	17	NA	TGTGCCAGCAGCTTAGTGATGGGGGGATATAGCAATCAGCCCCAGCATTTT	CASSLVMGGYSNQPQHF
TRBV28	NA	TRBJ1-1	14	once	TGTGCCAGCAGTTTCCCCTTTGTCACGGCAGGAGCTTTCTTT	CASSFPFVTAGAFF
TRBV5-6	NA	TRBJ2-5	13	NA	TGTGCCAGCAGCTTAGGGACTCAAGAGACCCAGTACTTC	CASSLGTQETQYF
TRBV5-4	TRBD1	TRBJ1-1	15	NA	TGTGCCAGCAGCTTAGAGCGGACAGGGTTCACTGAAGCTTTCTTT	CASSLERTGFTEAFF
TRBV11-2	NA	TRBJ2-1	15	NA	TGTGCCAGCAGCTTATATGGCGGGGTCTACAATGAGCAGTTCTTC	CASSLYGGVYNEQFF
TRBV28	NA	TRBJ2-3	13	NA	TGTGCCAGCAGTTTTAGGTCGGGAGATACGCAGTATTTT	CASSFRSGDTQYF
TRBV7-3	TRBD2	TRBJ2-5	16	NA	TGTGCCAGCAGCCACCTCGGGACTAGCAGTCGAGAGACCCAGTACTTC	CASSHLGTSSRETQYF
TRBV6-6	TRBD1	TRBJ1-2	15	NA	TGTGCCAGCAGCCCCGGGACAGCCAATAACTATGGCTACACCTTC	CASSPGTANNYGYTF
TRBV15	TRBD1	TRBJ1-2	16	NA	TGTGCCACCAGCAGAGATTGGGGACAGGGGGTCTCTGGCTACACCTTC	CATSRDWGQGVSGYTF
TRBV7-9	NA	TRBJ2-2	15	NA	TGTGCCAGCAGCTTGGGGCAGGGCGACACCGGGGAGCTGTTTTTT	CASSLGQGDTGELFF
TRBV5-4	NA	TRBJ1-1	13	NA	TGTGCCAGCAGCTCAGGCAAGAACACTGAAGCTTTCTTT	CASSSGKNTEAFF
TRBV6-1	TRBD2	TRBJ2-2	14	NA	TGTGCCAGCAGTGGGACTAGCGGCGCCGGGGAGCTGTTTTTT	CASSGTSGAGELFF
TRBV19	TRBD2	TRBJ2-1	19	NA	TGTGCCAGTAGTATAGACCCAGGGACTAGCGGGAGGCTACGCAATGAGCAGTTCTTC	CASSIDPGTSGRLRNEQFF
TRBV5-1	NA	TRBJ2-2	14	NA	TGCGCCAGCAGCTTGGCCGCAGAAACCGGGGAGCTGTTTTTT	CASSLAAETGELFF
TRBV5-1	NA	TRBJ2-7	14	NA	TGCGCCAGCAGTTGGTCAGGGGTCTCGTTCGAGCAGTACTTC	CASSWSGVSFEQYF
TRBV5-6	NA	TRBJ2-7	13	NA	TGTGCCAGCAGCTTGCGCGGCTCCTACGAGCAGTACTTC	CASSLRGSYEQYF
TRBV10-3	NA	TRBJ1-1	15	NA	TGTGCCATCAGTGCGACAGGTTACAAGAACACTGAAGCTTTCTTT	CAISATGYKNTEAFF
TRBV7-2	NA	TRBJ1-3	13	NA	TGTGCCAGCAGCTTCAACTCTGGAAACACCATATATTTT	CASSFNSGNTIYF
TRBV28	NA	TRBJ1-5	15	NA	TGTGCCAGCAGTTTGGCCCCGGGGGGTACTCAGCCCCAGCATTTT	CASSLAPGGTQPQHF
TRBV5-1	TRBD2	TRBJ2-7	16	once	TGCGCCAGCAGCCCACCCCTCGGGACTAGCGCTCTCGAGCAGTACTTC	CASSPPLGTSALEQYF
TRBV18	NA	TRBJ2-1	15	NA	TGTGCCAGCTCACCAGCACTAGCAGACTACAATGAGCAGTTCTTC	CASSPALADYNEQFF
TRBV4-2	TRBD1	TRBJ1-2	14	NA	TGTGCCAGCAGCCCACAGGGGTCTTCCTATGGCTACACCTTC	CASSPQGSSYGYTF
TRBV18	TRBD2	TRBJ2-1	13	few	TGTGCCAGCTCAACAGGACTAGCTAGTGAGCAGTTCTTC	CASSTGLASEQFF
TRBV19	TRBD2	TRBJ2-1	15	NA	TGTGCCAGTAGTATAGATCGGGGGGGCAGGGATGAGCAGTTCTTC	CASSIDRGGRDEQFF
TRBV7-2	NA	TRBJ1-1	15	NA	TGTGCCAGCAGCTCAGATCCGGGGGGGCTGGGTGAAGCTTTCTTT	CASSSDPGGLGEAFF
TRBV5-1	TRBD2	TRBJ2-2	15	NA	TGCGCCACCCAACCAGCGGGAGGTCCCACCGGGGAGCTGTTTTTT	CATQPAGGPTGELFF
TRBV7-6	TRBD2	TRBJ2-3	15	NA	TGTGCCAGACCACATAGCGGGGGCCTAACAGATACGCAGTATTTT	CARPHSGGLTDTQYF
TRBV7-3	TRBD1	TRBJ2-1	15	once	TGTGCCAGCAGCCCGACAGGGAAGGCCTACAATGAGCAGTTCTTC	CASSPTGKAYNEQFF
TRBV28	NA	TRBJ2-3	14	NA	TGTGCCAGCAGCTACCCCTCGGCGGCGGATACGCAGTATTTT	CASSYPSAADTQYF
TRBV28	NA	TRBJ1-1	15	NA	TGTGCCAGCAGTTTATGGGTGGGTAGCGGCACTGAAGCTTTCTTT	CASSLWVGSGTEAFF
TRBV28	NA	TRBJ1-2	12	NA	TGTGCCAGCAGTTCACAGGGATATGGCTACACCTTC	CASSSQGYGYTF
TRBV4-3	TRBD1	TRBJ2-7	14	NA	TGCGCCAGCAGCCAAGATAGCCGACAGGGGGGGCAGTACTTC	CASSQDSRQGGQYF
TRBV25-1	TRBD1	TRBJ1-1	16	NA	TGTGCCAGCAGTGAATACCGACAGGGGGCGGGGACTGAAGCTTTCTTT	CASSEYRQGAGTEAFF
TRBV6-5	NA	TRBJ1-4	14	NA	TGTGCCAGCAGCCCCGGGGGGAATAATGAAAAACTGTTTTTT	CASSPGGNNEKLFF